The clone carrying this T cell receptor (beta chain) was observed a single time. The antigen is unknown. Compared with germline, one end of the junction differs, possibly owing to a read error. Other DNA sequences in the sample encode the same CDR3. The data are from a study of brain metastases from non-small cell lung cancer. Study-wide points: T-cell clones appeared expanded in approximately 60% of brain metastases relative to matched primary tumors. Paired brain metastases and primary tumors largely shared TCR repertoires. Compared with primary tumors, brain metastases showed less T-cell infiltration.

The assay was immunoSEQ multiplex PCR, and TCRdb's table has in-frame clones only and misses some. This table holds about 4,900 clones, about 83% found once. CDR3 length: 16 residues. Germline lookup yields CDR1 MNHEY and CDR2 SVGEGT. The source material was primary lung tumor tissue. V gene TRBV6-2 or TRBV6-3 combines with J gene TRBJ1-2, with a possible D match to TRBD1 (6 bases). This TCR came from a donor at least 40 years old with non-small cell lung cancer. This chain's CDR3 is CASSAETGGGIYGYTF. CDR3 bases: TGTGCCAGCAGCGCCGAGACAGGAGGGGGAATCTATGGTTACACCTTC.